The 17 T cell receptor beta chains presented below share a single source sample, sequenced in a study of monozygotic twins with inflammatory bowel disease. TCRdb reanalyzed the 5' RACE reads, giving one entry per CDR3 protein sequence and no DNA. Recorded for this sample: some 150,000 distinct CDR3 sequences. The sequencing sample was made of blood. The receptors originated from a human donor with ulcerative colitis or Crohn's disease, or a healthy co-twin of an affected twin (not recorded which).

The chain links TRBV20-1 to TRBJ2-1. Germline loops: CDR1 DFQATT, CDR2 SNEGSKA (reference sequence). This CDR3 is 14 amino acids long. The CDR3 loop reads CSARDKRLNSEQFF.

The chain joins TRBV7-9 to TRBJ2-6. Germline loops: CDR1 SEHNR, CDR2 FQNEAQ (reference sequence). The CDR3 covers 15 residues. The chain's CDR3 is CASSLQLSGANVLTF.

V is TRBV29-1 and J is TRBJ1-1; there is no DNA to check the TCRdb D call of TRBD1. CDR1 SQVTM and CDR2 ANQGSEA come from the germline V gene. The CDR3 has 11 residues. CDR3 sequence reads: CSVPLGTEAFF.

J is TRBJ1-2 and V is TRBV6-2 or TRBV6-3; with no DNA, the TCRdb D assignment of TRBD1 cannot be verified. Germline V gene sequence: CDR1 MNHEY, CDR2 SVGEGT. CDR3 size: 15 residues. This CDR3 reads CASKPDRERSYGYTF.

V and J are TRBV3-1 and TRBJ1-6; with no DNA, the TCRdb D assignment of TRBD1 cannot be verified. Germline-derived CDR1 and CDR2 are LGHDT and YNNKEL (reference sequence). There are 14 residues in the CDR3. Here the CDR3 reads CASSQGNEGSPLHF.

This sequence joins TRBV29-1 and TRBJ2-3. Germline V CDR1 and CDR2: SQVTM, ANQGSEA. This CDR3 comprises 13 residues. This CDR3 is CSVGGKLLDTQYF.

J is TRBJ2-1 and V is TRBV21-1. TRBV21-1 has pseudogene status. This CDR3 is built from 16 residues. This chain's CDR3 is CASSKKVMERRNEQFF.

This rearrangement joins TRBV20-1 to TRBJ2-7; the D call from TCRdb, TRBD2, cannot be confirmed without DNA. Germline loops: CDR1 DFQATT, CDR2 SNEGSKA (reference sequence). CDR3 length: 16 residues. The CDR3 sequence is CSASGTSGRRSYEQYF.

This sequence joins TRBV11-3 and TRBJ2-1; TCRdb's D call, TRBD2, is unchecked because there is no DNA. This CDR3 region has 15 residues. Per the germline V gene, CDR1 is SGHNT and CDR2 is YENEEA. CDR3 in amino acids: CASRKAGGLDNEQFF.

The rearrangement joins TRBV13 to TRBJ1-1. The germline CDR1 and CDR2 sequences are PRHDT and FYEKMQ (reference sequence). CDR3 length equals 13 residues. The CDR3 sequence is CASSLPLNTEAFF.

J is TRBJ2-2 and V is TRBV12-3 or TRBV12-4; the TCRdb call, TRBD1, lacks DNA for checking. The CDR3 runs 13 residues. CDR3 residues: CASSLEQGGELFF.

The rearrangement links TRBV12-3 or TRBV12-4 to TRBJ1-4; the TRBD1 assignment by TCRdb is unverifiable without DNA. This CDR3 has 16 amino acids. The CDR3 loop is CASSPSSGTGFQKLFF.

This chain joins TRBV27 and TRBJ2-1. The CDR3 has 14 amino acids. Germline loops: CDR1 MNHEY, CDR2 SMNVEV (reference sequence). This chain's CDR3 is CASSLGNLYNEQFF.

The CDR3 is CAISVSGASTDTQYF. The rearrangement links TRBV10-3 to TRBJ2-3; TCRdb outputs TRBD2, but without DNA this stays unchecked. The length of the CDR3 is 15 residues. Germline CDR1 and CDR2: ENHRY and SYGVKD.

The rearrangement links TRBV20-1 to TRBJ1-5; TCRdb designates TRBD1, a call that cannot be tested without DNA. The CDR3 is 16 residues long. Germline V lookup: CDR1 DFQATT, CDR2 SNEGSKA (reference sequence). The CDR3 loop is CSASAQDRDSNQPQHF.

The chain recombines TRBV28 with TRBJ2-4. The CDR3 runs to 12 residues. Looked up from germline, CDR1 is MDHEN and CDR2 is SYDVKM. The CDR3 loop reads CASSLSRNIQYF.

The chain's CDR3 is CASSYSNWGGTGELFF. The rearrangement links TRBV6-5 to TRBJ2-2; as DNA is missing, the TRBD1 call by TCRdb cannot be tested. CDR1 MNHEY and CDR2 SVGAGI come from the germline V gene. This CDR3 is 16 amino acids long.